Listed here are 3 T cell receptor beta chains from one sample, sequenced in a study of T cells after yellow fever vaccination. TCRdb itself ran the 5' RACE reads through MiXCR, one entry per CDR3 protein. Of approximately 610,000 distinct CDR3 sequences detected, 17% appear once; the ten largest clones hold around 16%. Here the sequenced sample was PBMCs, taken 5 to 6 days after the first yellow fever vaccination. Every receptor here comes from a man between 18 and 29 years old who received the YFV17D yellow fever vaccine.

At least ten counts were recorded for this clonotype. The chain links TRBV11-2 to TRBJ2-5; D tentatively reads TRBD1 or TRBD2 (5 bases each). This CDR3 is built from 13 residues. The germline CDR1 and CDR2 sequences are SGHAT and FQNNGV. The germline V and J ends were trimmed by 5 bases and 7 bases, with 14 bases remaining between them. Written as DNA, the CDR3 is TGTGCCAGCAGCGACCAGGGTGGGGGGACCCAGTACTTC. Amino acids: CASSDQGGGTQYF.

This clonotype was picked up a small number of times. The chain has TRBV12-3 or TRBV12-4 and TRBJ2-1; 11 nucleotides align to TRBD2. The ends lost 2 bases at V and 9 bases at J; junction bases unmatched: 6. The CDR3 has 15 residues. The chain's CDR3 is CASSLTGLAGSEQFF. The CDR3 DNA reads TGTGCCAGCAGTTTAACCGGACTAGCGGGTTCTGAGCAGTTCTTC.

The chain uses TRBV5-1 and TRBJ2-1; TRBD2 matches at 7 bases. With V trimmed by 0 bases and J by 2 bases, 14 bases remained unmatched. The CDR3 contains 19 residues. Germline-derived CDR1 and CDR2 are SGHRS and YFSETQ. The CDR3 DNA reads as TGCGCCAGCAGCTTGGTTTTTAATCTGCCGGGACTAACCTACAATGAGCAGTTCTTC. Translating it yields CASSLVFNLPGLTYNEQFF.